This T cell receptor beta chain emerged from a study of T cells in Graves' hyperthyroidism and ophthalmopathy (dated 2019 in TCRdb). Broadly, across the study: Peripheral blood samples were taken at the time of initial diagnosis, prior to any treatment. To identify TCR V-J signatures that set the groups apart, the researchers used a discovery cohort of about a hundred patients, made up of around 42 with Graves' ophthalmopathy and about 60 with stable Graves' hyperthyroidism. Whether ophthalmopathy could be predicted prospectively was tested in an independent validation cohort made up of under 20 hyperthyroidism patients plus 17 patients who later progressed to ophthalmopathy. For training and testing, the roughly 93 patients in the discovery cohort were randomly divided in a 7:3 ratio. Thyroid tissue and blood T-cell repertoires from about 6 Graves' hyperthyroidism patients were also compared in the study. After sampling, hyperthyroidism patients received methimazole starting at 30 mg daily, and ophthalmopathy patients received high-dose intravenous methylprednisolone. According to the paper, TCR Vbeta CDR3 sequencing was carried out on 135 peripheral blood samples, which came from around 43 ophthalmopathy, under 85 hyperthyroidism and about 17 progressor patients.

This clonotype was seen once. Its antigen target is currently unknown. No base qualities exist here, and no much larger clone lies one base off it. A single read offers scant evidence. Hyperthyroidism patients were newly diagnosed, had a disease duration of under 2 months, and were aged 18 to 65 years. The study excluded patients with uncontrolled infections, other autoimmune diseases, pregnancy or lactation. Diagnoses were established on the basis of clinical symptoms, serum thyroxine and TRAb, thyroid ultrasound, and orbital computed tomography. For progressor patients, blood was drawn at the first diagnosis of hyperthyroidism, before any ophthalmopathy symptoms had appeared. PBMCs were separated from approximately 9.9 ml of fresh peripheral blood using Ficoll-Paque density gradient centrifugation. Progressor patients were first diagnosed with Graves' hyperthyroidism and then developed ophthalmopathy during follow-up. Total RNA was extracted with Trizol reagent, and quality was checked on an Agilent 2100 Bioanalyzer.

The TCR beta CDR3 regions were amplified from the RNA transcripts. For the first round of RT-PCR on the TCR CDR3, the HTBI primer set was used together with the Qiagen OneStep RT-PCR kit. A second multiplex PCR round built the libraries, followed by size selection and purification. The libraries were sequenced on an Illumina HiSeq2000 using paired-end 100 bp reads. From the authors' description of their analysis: SOAPnuke was used to process the raw data, throwing out any read that contained adapters or uncalled bases, had a mean Phred below 15, or lacked an exact constant-primer or identifier match. High-quality paired reads were merged using COPE v1.2.5, and each unique nucleotide sequence was defined as a clonotype. MiTCR v1.1 was used to align the clonotypes against IMGT TRBV, TRBD and TRBJ reference segments. Only V-J combinations with frequency above 0.0001, covering 99.2% of repertoires, were analysed. A TCS score was defined as the ratio between F50 (clonal expansion) and ExV (chaos), using BLOSUM62-based TCRdist between CDR3 peptides within each V-J. Welch's t-statistics and random forest reduced roughly 540 V-J features to under 15, which were used in a naive Bayes classifier (R e1071). TCRdb redid the processing of the public reads, applying fastp at Q25 and MiXCR, and retained in-frame beta chains. Identical CDR3 proteins give one entry, which carries the most common genes and DNA. TCRdb's processing, not the authors', yielded these V and J calls. For this sample the table gives over 200,000 distinct CDR3 sequences, of which approximately 15% were detected only once. The biggest ten clones account for 10% to 15% of the sample.

Findings and caveats that apply to the study as a whole: No statistical method was used to fix the sample size in advance, and group allocation was not hidden from the investigators. A model built on a 13 V-J signature distinguished ophthalmopathy from stable hyperthyroidism, reaching 85% to 90% sensitivity and under 84% specificity in cross-validation and 80%/75% in testing. In validation, progression to ophthalmopathy was predicted by the model with 70.59% sensitivity and 72.22% specificity, a median of approximately 6.5 months before onset. Blood samples also contained most of the expanded thyroid clonotypes (frequency above 0.001), which suggests that blood repertoires may reflect thyroid immune responses.

This receptor was identified in a woman aged 40 to 50 with Graves' hyperthyroidism that later progressed to Graves' ophthalmopathy. Sample: blood.

The sequence in DNA is TGTGCCAGCAGCCCCCTTTGGCCGGATAGCAATCAGCCCCAGCATTTT. Translated, this gives CASSPLWPDSNQPQHF. The V and J segments used are TRBV28 and TRBJ1-5; the D gene cannot be resolved reliably. From cysteine to phenylalanine, the CDR3 is 16 amino acids long. CDR3 DNA only is kept here, 48 bases in frame from base 1. The V end loses 6 bases and the J end loses 0 bases, and a stretch of 15 bases separates them. The CDR1 and CDR2 encoded by the germline V gene are MDHEN and SYDVKM.